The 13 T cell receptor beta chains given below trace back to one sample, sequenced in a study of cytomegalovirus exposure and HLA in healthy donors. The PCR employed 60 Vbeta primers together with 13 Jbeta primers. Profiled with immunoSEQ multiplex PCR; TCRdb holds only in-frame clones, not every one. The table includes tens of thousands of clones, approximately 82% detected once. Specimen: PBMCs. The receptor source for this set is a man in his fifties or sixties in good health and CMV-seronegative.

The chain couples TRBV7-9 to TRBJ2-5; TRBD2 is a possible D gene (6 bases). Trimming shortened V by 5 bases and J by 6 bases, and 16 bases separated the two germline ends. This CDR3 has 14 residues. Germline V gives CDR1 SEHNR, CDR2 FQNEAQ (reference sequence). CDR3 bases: TGTGCCAGCAGCCACTCACCTAGCGCACAGACCCAGTACTTC. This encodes CASSHSPSAQTQYF.

The CDR3 nucleotides are TGTGCCAGCAGCCCCACGGCAGATACGCAGTATTTT. It yields the protein CASSPTADTQYF. The chain is built from TRBV9 and TRBJ2-3; D gene uncertain. The ends were cut back, 4 bases at V and 4 bases at J, with 7 bases in the middle. CDR1 is SGDLS, CDR2 YYNGEE, per germline. The CDR3 covers 12 residues.

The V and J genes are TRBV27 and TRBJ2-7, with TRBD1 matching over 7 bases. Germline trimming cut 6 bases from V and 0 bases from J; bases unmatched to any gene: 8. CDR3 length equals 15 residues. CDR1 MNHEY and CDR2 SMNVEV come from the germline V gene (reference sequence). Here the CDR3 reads CASRLGTESSYEQYF. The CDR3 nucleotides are TGTGCCAGCAGGTTGGGGACAGAGAGCTCCTACGAGCAGTACTTC.

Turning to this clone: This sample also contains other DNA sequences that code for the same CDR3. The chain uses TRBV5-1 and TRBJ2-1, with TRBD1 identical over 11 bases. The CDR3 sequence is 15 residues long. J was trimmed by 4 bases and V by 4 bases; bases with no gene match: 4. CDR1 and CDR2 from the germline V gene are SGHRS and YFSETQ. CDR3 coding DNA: TGCGCCAGCAGCGACGGGACAGGGGGTTACAATGAGCAGTTCTTC. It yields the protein CASSDGTGGYNEQFF.

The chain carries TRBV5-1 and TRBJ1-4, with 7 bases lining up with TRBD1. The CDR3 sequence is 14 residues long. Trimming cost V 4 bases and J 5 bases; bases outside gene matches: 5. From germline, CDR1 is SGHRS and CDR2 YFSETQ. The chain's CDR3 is CASSQGQRNEKLFF. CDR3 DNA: TGCGCCAGCAGCCAGGGACAGAGAAATGAAAAACTGTTTTTT.

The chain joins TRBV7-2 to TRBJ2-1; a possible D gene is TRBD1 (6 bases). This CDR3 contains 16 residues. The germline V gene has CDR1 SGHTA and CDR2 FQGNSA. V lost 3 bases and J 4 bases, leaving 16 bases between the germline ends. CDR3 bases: TGTGCCAGCAGCTTGGGGTGGGGGCCCAGATACAATGAGCAGTTCTTC. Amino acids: CASSLGWGPRYNEQFF.

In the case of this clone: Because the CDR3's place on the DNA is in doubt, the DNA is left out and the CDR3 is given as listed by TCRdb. The CDR3: CASSLVGQGAPFF. The chain is built from TRBV7-2 and TRBJ1-1; the D segment call TRBD1 is taken from the table without a DNA check. From germline, CDR1 is SGHTA and CDR2 FQGNSA. The CDR3 has 13 amino acids, counting both end residues.

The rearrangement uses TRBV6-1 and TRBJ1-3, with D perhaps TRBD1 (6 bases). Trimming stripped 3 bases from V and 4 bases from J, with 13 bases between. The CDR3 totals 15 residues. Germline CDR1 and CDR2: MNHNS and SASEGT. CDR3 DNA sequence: TGTGCCAGCAGTGACCCTAGGGGGTCCGGAAACACCATATATTTT. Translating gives CASSDPRGSGNTIYF.

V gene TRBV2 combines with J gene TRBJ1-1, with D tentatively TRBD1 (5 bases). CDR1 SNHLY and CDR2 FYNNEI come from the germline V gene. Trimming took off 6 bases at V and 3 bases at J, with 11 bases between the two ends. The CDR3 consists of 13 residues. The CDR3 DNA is TGTGCCAGCAGGGGGCTCGGGTACACTGAAGCTTTCTTT. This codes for CASRGLGYTEAFF.

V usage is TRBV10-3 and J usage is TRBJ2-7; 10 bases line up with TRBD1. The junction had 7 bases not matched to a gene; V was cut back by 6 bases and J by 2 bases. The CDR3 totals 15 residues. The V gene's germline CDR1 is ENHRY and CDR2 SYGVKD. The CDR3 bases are TGTGCCATCAGGGGGCCGGGACAGGGGACCTACGAGCAGTACTTC. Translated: CAIRGPGQGTYEQYF.

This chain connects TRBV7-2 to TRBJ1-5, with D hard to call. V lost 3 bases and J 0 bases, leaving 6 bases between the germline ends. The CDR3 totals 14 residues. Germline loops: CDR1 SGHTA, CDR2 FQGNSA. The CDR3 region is CASSFPSSNQPQHF. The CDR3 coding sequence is TGTGCCAGCAGCTTTCCCAGTAGCAATCAGCCCCAGCATTTT.

DNA of the CDR3: TGCGCCAGCAGCTCCACAGGGCCCGGGGAGCTGTTTTTT. Its protein product is CASSSTGPGELFF. The V gene is TRBV5-1, the J gene TRBJ2-2; D is possibly TRBD1 (6 bases). The germline V gene encodes CDR1 SGHRS and CDR2 YFSETQ. Between the trimmed V and J ends, which lost 3 bases and 6 bases, there was a span of 9 bases. There are 13 residues in the CDR3.

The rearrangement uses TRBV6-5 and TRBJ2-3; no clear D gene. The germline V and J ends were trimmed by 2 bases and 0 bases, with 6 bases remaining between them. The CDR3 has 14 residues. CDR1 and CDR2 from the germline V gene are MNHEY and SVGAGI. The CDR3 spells CASSYELSTDTQYF. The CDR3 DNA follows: TGTGCCAGCAGTTACGAACTAAGCACAGATACGCAGTATTTT.